This T cell receptor beta chain was found in a study of blood T cell repertoires in COVID-19. TCRdb's table, derived via immunoSEQ multiplex PCR, lists solely in-frame clones and lacks some. This table holds over 30,000 clones, roughly 87% found once. The CDR3 loop spans 15 amino acids. The ends lost 3 bases at V and 5 bases at J; junction bases unmatched: 10. This clone was recorded only once. The source of this sequence is a woman aged 55-75 years with active COVID-19. Input material: peripheral blood. The chain carries TRBV23-1 and TRBJ2-7; 7 nucleotides align to TRBD1. TRBV23-1 is assigned to the ORF class and has an uncertain function. The CDR3 sequence: CASSQDRKLLDEQYF. Written as DNA, the CDR3 is TGCGCCAGCAGTCAGGACAGGAAGCTTTTGGACGAGCAGTACTTC.